This TCR beta chain was recorded in a study of OX40 agonist ivuxolimab in advanced cancers. Study background: Ivuxolimab, an antibody acting as an agonist of OX40 (CD134), was used to treat patients. Partial response was recorded in three patients: one hepatocellular carcinoma and two cutaneous melanoma cases. Study outcomes and limitations: The average count of expanded clones was higher among CD8+ T cells than among CD4+. The study found among the lowest clonal expansion in partial responders at 0.1-3.0 mg/kg.

Trimming shortened V by 8 bases and J by 8 bases, and 26 bases separated the two germline ends. This CDR3 is 15 amino acids long. Germline V lookup: CDR1 SQVTM, CDR2 ANQGSEA. On this clone: Its antigen is currently unknown.

The protocol was immunoSEQ multiplex PCR, while the TCRdb copy is restricted to in-frame clones and leaves out a portion. The data contain tens of thousands of clones, 70% to 90% of them seen just once; the ten biggest clones take up less than 60%. This TCR was recovered from an adult with an advanced solid tumor such as melanoma, head and neck, liver or kidney cancer. The rearrangement joins TRBV29-1 to TRBJ2-3; D is uncertain. The sample consisted of CD4+ or CD8+ T cells sorted from blood, taken in a trial of the OX40 agonist ivuxolimab. As DNA, the CDR3 is TGCAGCCTTACCACACCGGGTCAACATTCAGCTACGCAGTATTTT. It specifies CSLTTPGQHSATQYF.